The rows below give T cell receptor beta chains drawn from one sample of a study of CXCR3-negative and CXCR3-positive naive CD8 T cells. Using the 5' RACE reads, TCRdb records one entry per CDR3 protein without DNA. This table lists tens of thousands of distinct CDR3 sequences. Source material: memory CD8+ T cells from blood. These receptors all come from a human donor in good health. Some clones in this sample may be carry-over from other donors' samples. Both conserved end residues are part of each CDR3. Part of the rows lack a size; the others show once, few, many or a class for expanded clones.

V: TRBV7-9
J: TRBJ2-5
size: .
CDR3: CASSLVGTGETQYF

V: TRBV5-1
J: TRBJ2-2
size: .
CDR3: CASSFEGGIGELFF

V: TRBV20-1
J: TRBJ1-2
size: medium-sized
CDR3: CSARDSRQGNYGYTF

V: TRBV20-1
J: TRBJ2-7
size: .
CDR3: CSASLSDLGLWTGNSGYEQYF

V: TRBV29-1
J: TRBJ1-2
size: .
CDR3: CSVDDGTGDGYTF

V: TRBV27
J: TRBJ1-5
size: .
CDR3: CASSPRTGDSNQPQHF

V: TRBV25-1
J: TRBJ1-1
size: .
CDR3: CASSVRDGLNTEAFF

V: TRBV20-1
J: TRBJ2-5
size: .
CDR3: CSAQPREVQETQYF

V: TRBV4-1
J: TRBJ2-7
size: .
CDR3: CASSQTSGITYEQYF

V: TRBV6-2/TRBV6-3
J: TRBJ1-5
size: .
CDR3: CASSYSGQGSQPQHF

V: TRBV7-2
J: TRBJ2-7
size: .
CDR3: CASSLGLAGYQQYF

V: TRBV9
J: TRBJ2-3
size: .
CDR3: CASSVEGGGASDTQYF

V: TRBV20-1
J: TRBJ2-2
size: .
CDR3: CSARDLVKGDTGELFF

V: TRBV6-5
J: TRBJ1-4
size: .
CDR3: CASSYSDRENEKLFF

V: TRBV24-1
J: TRBJ2-1
size: .
CDR3: CATSDFRPGTSSYNEQFF

V: TRBV7-7
J: TRBJ2-1
size: .
CDR3: CASSLKRGGFDEQFF

V: TRBV7-6
J: TRBJ2-2
size: .
CDR3: CASRTQGAGGELFF

V: TRBV5-1
J: TRBJ2-2
size: .
CDR3: CASSFEGTGELFF

V: TRBV11-2
J: TRBJ2-7
size: .
CDR3: CASSANPDIYYEQYF

V: TRBV4-2
J: TRBJ2-5
size: .
CDR3: CASSYGVQETQYF

V: TRBV7-9
J: TRBJ2-1
size: .
CDR3: CASSPQGGEQFF

V: TRBV7-9
J: TRBJ2-7
size: .
CDR3: CASSLVVPSRGDEQYF

V: TRBV5-1
J: TRBJ2-7
size: .
CDR3: CASSLGTGGEEQYF

V: TRBV29-1
J: TRBJ2-7
size: .
CDR3: CSVAFPGQGFYLPYEQYF

V: TRBV19
J: TRBJ2-5
size: .
CDR3: CASSPWDTLQETQYF

V: TRBV12-3/TRBV12-4
J: TRBJ1-1
size: .
CDR3: CASSPVAGVSTAFF

V: TRBV7-9
J: TRBJ2-7
size: .
CDR3: CASSPSLGNEQYF

V: TRBV7-6
J: TRBJ2-5
size: .
CDR3: CASSPPTSGETQYF

V: TRBV4-3
J: TRBJ2-1
size: .
CDR3: CASSQDIGSYNEQFF

V: TRBV6-2/TRBV6-3
J: TRBJ2-7
size: .
CDR3: CASSGTAYEQYF

V: TRBV6-2/TRBV6-3
J: TRBJ2-7
size: .
CDR3: CASSYGAGGYEQYF

V: TRBV7-9
J: TRBJ2-1
size: .
CDR3: CASSSNRLAGGLDEQFF